A single sample gave rise to the 5 T cell receptor beta chains below, sequenced in a study of glioma-infiltrating T cells. TCR alpha and beta CDR3 regions were amplified from RNA using iRepertoire nested multiplex PCR. From the multiplex PCR reads, TCRdb called clonotypes with MiXCR, one entry per CDR3 protein. Of around 120,000 distinct CDR3 sequences in the sample, more than 20% are singletons; the top ten hold 27%. What was sequenced was glioma tissue, nonneoplastic brain tissue, or PBMCs (not recorded which). The receptor set was obtained from a human donor with low-grade glioma or glioblastoma, undergoing nonglioma brain surgery, or in good health (not recorded which).

This clonotype turned up a few times. The chain couples TRBV11-3 to TRBJ1-5; D unresolved. This CDR3 is built from 12 residues. V was shortened by 5 bases and J by 2 bases, with 4 bases between the two germline ends. Germline V gene sequence: CDR1 SGHNT, CDR2 YENEEA. The DNA for the CDR3 is TGTGCCAGCAGCACAGGCAATCAGCCCCAGCATTTT. Amino acid sequence: CASSTGNQPQHF.

This clonotype was found many times. The chain joins TRBV27 to TRBJ2-3; D is uncertain. The CDR3 has 15 residues. V lost 3 bases and J lost 4, with 14 bases in between. Germline V lookup: CDR1 MNHEY, CDR2 SMNVEV (reference sequence). CDR3 residues: CASSFLPYDPDTQYF. The CDR3 coding sequence is TGTGCCAGCAGTTTCCTCCCCTACGACCCAGATACGCAGTATTTT.

Note on this clonotype: Being one base from a much bigger clone, this may be a read error. The V and J genes are TRBV7-2 and TRBJ1-5; D gene ambiguous. The CDR3 extends over 14 amino acids. V was shortened by 5 bases and J by 4 bases, with 12 bases between the two germline ends. Germline CDR1 and CDR2: SGHTA and FQGNSA. The CDR3 loop reads CASSEMTLNQPQHF. CDR3 bases: TGTGCCAGCAGCGAAATGACACTTAATCAGCCCCAGCATTTT.

Of note for this clonotype: A much larger clone differs by one base, so this may be a read error. This CDR3 is CSASRLVRDTKYF. The DNA of the CDR3 is TGCAGTGCTAGTCGGCTAGTAAGGGATACGAAGTATTTT. The V call is TRBV20-1, the J call TRBJ2-3; D gene ambiguous. Germline-derived CDR1 and CDR2 are DFQATT and SNEGSKA (reference sequence). The length of the CDR3 is 13 residues.

The rearrangement links TRBV6-2 or TRBV6-3 to TRBJ2-4; D is uncertain. This CDR3 spans 14 amino acids. CDR1 MNHEY and CDR2 SVGEGT come from the germline V gene. Trimming removed 4 bases at V and 2 bases at J, with 9 bases between. The CDR3 spells CASSCVGSKNIQYF. DNA for the CDR3: TGTGCCAGCAGTTGCGTCGGATCCAAAAACATTCAGTACTTC.